The clone carrying this T cell receptor (beta chain) was detected a few times. This CDR3 region has 16 residues. The V end was cut by 2 bases, the J end by 6 bases, with 18 bases between. Germline V gene sequence: CDR1 MDHEN, CDR2 SYDVKM. This sample is drawn from a study of T-cell memory formation after mild COVID-19. From the 5' RACE reads, TCRdb called clonotypes with MiXCR, one entry per CDR3 protein. Here the sample spans 250,000 to 400,000 distinct CDR3 sequences, over 11% being singletons. The chain recombines TRBV28 with TRBJ2-3; tentatively, D is TRBD1 (5 bases). This clonotype originated in a man aged 18 to 29 who had mild COVID-19 (a few samples of this study predate the infection). Cell type and time point are not known. Sequenced sample: PBMCs or a T cell subset sorted from them (not recorded which). The CDR3 region is CASSLIARARGDTQYF. Here the CDR3 DNA reads TGTGCCAGCAGTTTAATAGCCCGAGCTAGGGGTGATACGCAGTATTTT.